The entry below describes one T cell receptor beta chain. Its antigen remains unknown. V lost 4 bases to trimming and J lost 0 bases, with 6 bases between them. Germline V CDR1 and CDR2: MNHEY, SVGAGI. The CDR3 consists of 13 residues. The sample originates from a study of T cell responses to AZD1222 COVID-19 vaccine. Points from the study as a whole: Rises in breadth and depth of Spike-specific TCRs came after two AZD1222 doses. Mapped onto spike, vaccine-associated CD4 TCRs spanned it and were dominant at 160-218 and 743-854. Of spike-specific TCRs, nearly half reportedly target regions left unmutated in variants. Most donors were white British, females outnumbered males, and clonal diversity was possibly underestimated.

The repertoire was sequenced with immunoSEQ multiplex PCR; TCRdb's copy has only in-frame clones and lacks some. The data show over 150,000 clones, 75% to 90% seen once. The sequenced sample was peripheral blood, obtained on day 0 of AZD1222 vaccination. The receptor was isolated from an adult in good health. The J gene is TRBJ1-1, the V gene TRBV6-5; D is undetermined. The CDR3 sequence: CASSLTLNTEAFF. The CDR3 DNA reads as TGTGCCAGCAGTTTGACCTTGAACACTGAAGCTTTCTTT.